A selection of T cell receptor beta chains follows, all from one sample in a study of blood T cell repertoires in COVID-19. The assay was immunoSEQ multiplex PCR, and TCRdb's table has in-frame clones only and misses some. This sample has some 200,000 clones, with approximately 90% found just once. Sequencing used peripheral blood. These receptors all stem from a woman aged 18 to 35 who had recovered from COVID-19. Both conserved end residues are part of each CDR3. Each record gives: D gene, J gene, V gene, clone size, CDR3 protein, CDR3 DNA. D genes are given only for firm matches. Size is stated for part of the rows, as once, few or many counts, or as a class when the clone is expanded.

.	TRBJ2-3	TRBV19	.	CASSIPPTGSTDTQYF	TGTGCCAGTAGTATCCCCCCGACAGGAAGCACAGATACGCAGTATTTT
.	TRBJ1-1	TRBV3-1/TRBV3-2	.	CASSPYGDMNTEAFF	TGTGCCAGCAGCCCATACGGGGATATGAACACTGAAGCTTTCTTT
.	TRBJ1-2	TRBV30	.	CAWSREYGYTF	TGTGCCTGGAGTCGAGAATATGGCTACACCTTC
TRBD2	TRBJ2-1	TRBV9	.	CASSEGLAGVNEQFF	TGTGCCAGCAGCGAGGGACTAGCGGGAGTCAATGAGCAGTTCTTC
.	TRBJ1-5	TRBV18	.	CASSPDIGQPQHF	TGTGCCAGCTCACCCGACATTGGGCAGCCCCAGCATTTT
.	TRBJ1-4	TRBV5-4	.	CASSSGQEKLFF	TGTGCCAGCAGCAGCGGACAGGAAAAACTGTTTTTT
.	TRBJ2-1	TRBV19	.	CASSILGVTEQFF	TGTGCCAGTAGTATTTTAGGGGTGACTGAGCAGTTCTTC
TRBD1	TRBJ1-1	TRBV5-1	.	CASSLVKATRDRITEAFF	TGCGCCAGCAGCTTGGTAAAAGCCACTCGGGACAGAATCACTGAAGCTTTCTTT
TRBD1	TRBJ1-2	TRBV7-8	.	CASSLYRGTAGYTF	TGTGCCAGCAGCTTGTACAGGGGGACGGCTGGCTACACCTTC
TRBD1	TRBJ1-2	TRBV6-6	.	CASRPTGGAYGYTF	TGTGCCAGCAGGCCCACAGGGGGCGCTTATGGCTACACCTTC
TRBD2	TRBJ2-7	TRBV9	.	CASSVAPGLAGSAHEQYF	TGTGCCAGCAGCGTAGCCCCGGGACTAGCGGGATCGGCCCACGAGCAGTACTTC
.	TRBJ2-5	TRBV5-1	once	CASSLAQTRKETQYF	TGCGCCAGCAGCTTGGCCCAGACTAGAAAAGAGACCCAGTACTTC
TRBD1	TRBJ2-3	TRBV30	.	CAWSKVTGTDTQYF	TGTGCCTGGAGTAAGGTGACAGGGACAGATACGCAGTATTTT
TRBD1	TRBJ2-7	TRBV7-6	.	CASSLGTGLNYEQYF	TGTGCCAGCAGCTTAGGGACAGGGCTAAATTACGAGCAGTACTTC
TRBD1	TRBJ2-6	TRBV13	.	CASSFLPGQGARGANVLTF	TGTGCCAGCAGCTTCCTTCCGGGACAGGGGGCGCGCGGGGCCAACGTCCTGACTTTC
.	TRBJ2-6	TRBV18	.	CASSPPKSRHSGANVLTF	TGTGCCAGCTCACCACCGAAATCCCGACACTCTGGGGCCAACGTCCTGACTTTC
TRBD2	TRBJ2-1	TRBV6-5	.	CASSPPGLAFNEQFF	TGTGCCAGCAGCCCCCCGGGACTAGCATTCAATGAGCAGTTCTTC
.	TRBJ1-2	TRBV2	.	CASSLGNYGYTF	TGTGCCAGCAGTCTCGGGAACTATGGCTACACCTTC
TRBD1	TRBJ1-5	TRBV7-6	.	CASSPFRDRGYSNQPQHF	TGTGCCAGCAGCCCCTTCCGGGACAGGGGCTATAGCAATCAGCCCCAGCATTTT
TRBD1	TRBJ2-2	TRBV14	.	CASSPVGQGDFAGELFF	TGTGCCAGCAGCCCGGTTGGACAGGGGGATTTTGCCGGGGAGCTGTTTTTT
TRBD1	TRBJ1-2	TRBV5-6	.	CASSLGTDYGYTF	TGTGCCAGCAGCCTGGGGACAGACTATGGCTACACCTTC
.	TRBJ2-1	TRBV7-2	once	CASSFGGPRGDEQFF	TGTGCCAGCAGCTTCGGGGGGCCTAGAGGGGATGAGCAGTTCTTC
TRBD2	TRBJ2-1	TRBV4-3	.	CASSQDGTSGYYNEQFF	TGCGCCAGCAGCCAAGATGGGACTAGCGGTTACTACAATGAGCAGTTCTTC
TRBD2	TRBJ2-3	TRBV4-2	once	CASSQDSGLAGGVDTQYF	TGTGCCAGCAGCCAAGATTCAGGACTAGCGGGAGGGGTAGATACGCAGTATTTT
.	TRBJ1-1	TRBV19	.	CASSISVMNTEAFF	TGTGCCAGTAGTATATCAGTCATGAACACTGAAGCTTTCTTT
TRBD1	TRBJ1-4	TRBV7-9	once	CASSSDRGTVVKEKLFF	TGTGCCAGCAGCTCGGACAGGGGGACCGTCGTAAAGGAAAAACTGTTTTTT
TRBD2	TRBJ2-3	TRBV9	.	CASSVDRTSGDADTQYF	TGTGCCAGCAGCGTCGACAGGACTAGCGGGGACGCAGATACGCAGTATTTT
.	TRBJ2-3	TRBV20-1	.	CSASFTSSDTQYF	TGCAGTGCTAGTTTCACTAGCTCCGATACGCAGTATTTT
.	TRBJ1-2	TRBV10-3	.	CAISESSRSLDGGYTF	TGTGCCATCAGTGAGTCGAGCAGGTCCCTCGACGGTGGCTACACCTTC